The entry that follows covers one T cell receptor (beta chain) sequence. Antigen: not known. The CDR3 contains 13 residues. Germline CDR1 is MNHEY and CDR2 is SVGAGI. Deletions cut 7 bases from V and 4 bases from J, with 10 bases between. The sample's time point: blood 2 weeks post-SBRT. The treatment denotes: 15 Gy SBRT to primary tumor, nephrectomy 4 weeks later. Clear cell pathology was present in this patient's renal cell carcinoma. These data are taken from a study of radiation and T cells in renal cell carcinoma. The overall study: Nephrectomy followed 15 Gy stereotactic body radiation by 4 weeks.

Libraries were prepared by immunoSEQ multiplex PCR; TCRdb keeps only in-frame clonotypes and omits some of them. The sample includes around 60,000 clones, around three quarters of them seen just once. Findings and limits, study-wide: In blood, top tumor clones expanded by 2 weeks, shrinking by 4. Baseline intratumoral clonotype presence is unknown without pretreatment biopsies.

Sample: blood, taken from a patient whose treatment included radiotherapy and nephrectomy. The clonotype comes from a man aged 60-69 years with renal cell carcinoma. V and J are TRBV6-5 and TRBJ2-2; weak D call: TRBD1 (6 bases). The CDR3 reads CASTQGSTGELFF. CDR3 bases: TGTGCCAGCACTCAGGGGTCCACCGGGGAGCTGTTTTTT.